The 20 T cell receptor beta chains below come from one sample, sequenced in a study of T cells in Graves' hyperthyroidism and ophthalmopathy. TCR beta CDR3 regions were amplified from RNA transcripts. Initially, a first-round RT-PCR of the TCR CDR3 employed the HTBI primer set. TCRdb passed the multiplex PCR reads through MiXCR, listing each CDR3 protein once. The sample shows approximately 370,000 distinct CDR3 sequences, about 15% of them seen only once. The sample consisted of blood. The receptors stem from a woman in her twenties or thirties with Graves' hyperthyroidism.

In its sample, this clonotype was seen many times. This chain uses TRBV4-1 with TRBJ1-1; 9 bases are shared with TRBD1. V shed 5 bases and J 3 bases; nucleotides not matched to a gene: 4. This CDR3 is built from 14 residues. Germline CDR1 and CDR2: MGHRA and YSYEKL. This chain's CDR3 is CASSNGDRDTEAFF. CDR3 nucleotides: TGCGCCAGCAGCAACGGGGACAGGGACACTGAAGCTTTCTTT.

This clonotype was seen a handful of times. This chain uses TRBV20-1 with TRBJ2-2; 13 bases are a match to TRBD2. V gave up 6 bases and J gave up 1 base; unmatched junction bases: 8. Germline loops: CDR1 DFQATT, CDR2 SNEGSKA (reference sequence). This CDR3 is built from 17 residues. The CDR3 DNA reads TGCAGTGCCAGAAGGACTAGCGGGAGTAGGAACACCGGGGAGCTGTTTTTT. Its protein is CSARRTSGSRNTGELFF.

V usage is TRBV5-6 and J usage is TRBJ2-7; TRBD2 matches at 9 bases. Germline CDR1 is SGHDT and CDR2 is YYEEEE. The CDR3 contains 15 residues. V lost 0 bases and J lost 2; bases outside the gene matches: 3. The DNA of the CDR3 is TGTGCCAGCAGCTTGGGACTAGCGGCAACCTACGAGCAGTACTTC. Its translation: CASSLGLAATYEQYF.

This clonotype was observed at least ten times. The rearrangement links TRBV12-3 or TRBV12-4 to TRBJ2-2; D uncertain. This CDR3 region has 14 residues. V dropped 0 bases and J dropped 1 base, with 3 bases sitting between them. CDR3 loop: CASSLARNTGELFF. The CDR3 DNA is TGTGCCAGCAGTTTAGCGCGGAACACCGGGGAGCTGTTTTTT.

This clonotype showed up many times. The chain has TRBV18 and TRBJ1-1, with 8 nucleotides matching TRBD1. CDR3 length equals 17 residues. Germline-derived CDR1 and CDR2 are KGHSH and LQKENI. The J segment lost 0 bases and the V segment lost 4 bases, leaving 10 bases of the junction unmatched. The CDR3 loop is CASSQVPPTGVNTEAFF. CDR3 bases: TGTGCCAGCTCACAAGTCCCACCGACAGGGGTGAACACTGAAGCTTTCTTT.

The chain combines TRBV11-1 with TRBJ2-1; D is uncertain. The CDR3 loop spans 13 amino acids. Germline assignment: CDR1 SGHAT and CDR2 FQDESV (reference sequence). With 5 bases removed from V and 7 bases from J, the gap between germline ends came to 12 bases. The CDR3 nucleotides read TGTGCCAGCAGCCCAAGGGCCGGGAATGAGCAGTTCTTC. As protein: CASSPRAGNEQFF.

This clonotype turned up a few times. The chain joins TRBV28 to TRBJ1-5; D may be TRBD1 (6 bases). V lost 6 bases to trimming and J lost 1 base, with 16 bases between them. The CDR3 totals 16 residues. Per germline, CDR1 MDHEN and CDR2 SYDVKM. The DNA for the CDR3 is TGTGCCAGCAGATCCCTTACAGGGTTAAGCAATCAGCCCCAGCATTTT. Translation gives CASRSLTGLSNQPQHF.

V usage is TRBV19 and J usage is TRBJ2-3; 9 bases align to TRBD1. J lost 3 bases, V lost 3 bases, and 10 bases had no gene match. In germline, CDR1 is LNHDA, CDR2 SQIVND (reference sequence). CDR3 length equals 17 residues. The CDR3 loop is CASSIPGTGIGTDTQYF. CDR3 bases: TGTGCCAGTAGTATTCCCGGGACAGGGATTGGGACAGATACGCAGTATTTT. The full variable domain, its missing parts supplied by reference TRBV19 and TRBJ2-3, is DGGITQSPKYLFRKEGQNVTLSCEQNLNHDAMYWYRQDPGQGLRLIYYSQIVNDFQKGDIAEGYSVSREKKESFPLTVTSAQKNPTAFYLCASSIPGTGIGTDTQYFGPGTRLTVL.

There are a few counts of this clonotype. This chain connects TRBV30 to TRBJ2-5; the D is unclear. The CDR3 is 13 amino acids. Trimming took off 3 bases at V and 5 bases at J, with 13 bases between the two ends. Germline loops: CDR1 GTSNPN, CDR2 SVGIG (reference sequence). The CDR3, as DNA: TGTGCCTGGAGAGAAGTTTTAATGGAGACCCAGTACTTC. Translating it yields CAWREVLMETQYF.

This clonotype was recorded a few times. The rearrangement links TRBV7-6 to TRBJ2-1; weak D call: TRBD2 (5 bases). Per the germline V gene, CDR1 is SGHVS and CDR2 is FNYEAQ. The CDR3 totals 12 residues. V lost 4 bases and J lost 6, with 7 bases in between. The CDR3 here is CASSYTSNEQFF. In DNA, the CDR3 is TGTGCCAGCAGCTACACTAGCAATGAGCAGTTCTTC.

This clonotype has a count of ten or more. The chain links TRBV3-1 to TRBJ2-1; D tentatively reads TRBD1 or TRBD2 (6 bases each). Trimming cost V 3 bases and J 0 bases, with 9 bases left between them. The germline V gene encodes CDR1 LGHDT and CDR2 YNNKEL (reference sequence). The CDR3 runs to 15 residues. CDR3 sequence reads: CASSHGGGSYNEQFF. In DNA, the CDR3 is TGTGCCAGCAGCCATGGAGGGGGCTCCTACAATGAGCAGTTCTTC.

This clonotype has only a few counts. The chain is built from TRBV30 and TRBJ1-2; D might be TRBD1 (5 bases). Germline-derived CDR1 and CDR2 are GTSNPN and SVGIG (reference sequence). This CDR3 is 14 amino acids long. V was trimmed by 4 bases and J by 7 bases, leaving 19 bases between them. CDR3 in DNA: TGTGCCTGGACCCGACCGGGACTGGGAGTTGGCTACACCTTC. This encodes CAWTRPGLGVGYTF.

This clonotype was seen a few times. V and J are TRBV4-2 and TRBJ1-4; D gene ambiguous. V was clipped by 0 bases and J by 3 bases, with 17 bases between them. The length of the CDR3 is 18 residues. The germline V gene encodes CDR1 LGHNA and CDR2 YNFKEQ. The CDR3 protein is CASSQDHLRQGPNEKLFF. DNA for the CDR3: TGTGCCAGCAGCCAAGATCACCTACGACAAGGTCCTAATGAAAAACTGTTTTTT.

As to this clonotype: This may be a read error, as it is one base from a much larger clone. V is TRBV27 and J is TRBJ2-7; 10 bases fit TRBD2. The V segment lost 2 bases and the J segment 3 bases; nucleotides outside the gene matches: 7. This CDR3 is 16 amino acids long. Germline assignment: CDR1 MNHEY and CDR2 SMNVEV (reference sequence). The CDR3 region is CASSLDSGLANYEQYF. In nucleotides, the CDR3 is TGTGCCAGCAGTTTAGACTCGGGACTAGCGAACTACGAGCAGTACTTC.

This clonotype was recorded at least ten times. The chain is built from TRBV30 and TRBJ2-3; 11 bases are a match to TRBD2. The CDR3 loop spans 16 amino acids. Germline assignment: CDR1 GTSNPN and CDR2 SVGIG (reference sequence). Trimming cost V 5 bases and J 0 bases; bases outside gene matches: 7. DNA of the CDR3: TGTGCCTGGGCGTTAGCGGGAGGGATTAGCACAGATACGCAGTATTTT. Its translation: CAWALAGGISTDTQYF. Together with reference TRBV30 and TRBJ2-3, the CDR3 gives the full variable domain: SQTIHQWPATLVQPVGSPLSLECTVEGTSNPNLYWYRQAAGRGLQLLFYSVGIGQISSEVPQNLSASRPQDRQFILSSKKLLLSDSGFYLCAWALAGGISTDTQYFGPGTRLTVL.

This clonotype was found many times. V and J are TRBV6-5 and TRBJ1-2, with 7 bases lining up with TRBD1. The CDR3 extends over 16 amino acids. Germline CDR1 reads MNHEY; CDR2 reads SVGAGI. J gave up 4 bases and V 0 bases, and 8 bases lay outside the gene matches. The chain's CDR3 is CASSYSTGEASYGYTF. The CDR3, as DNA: TGTGCCAGCAGTTACTCTACAGGGGAGGCGAGCTATGGCTACACCTTC.

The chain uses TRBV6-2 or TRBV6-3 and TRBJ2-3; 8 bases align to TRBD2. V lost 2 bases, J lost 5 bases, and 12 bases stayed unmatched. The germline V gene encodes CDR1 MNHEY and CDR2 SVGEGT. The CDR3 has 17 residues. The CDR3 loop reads CASSYGRLAREGDTQYF. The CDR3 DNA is TGTGCCAGCAGTTACGGGCGACTAGCGCGAGAGGGAGATACGCAGTATTTT.

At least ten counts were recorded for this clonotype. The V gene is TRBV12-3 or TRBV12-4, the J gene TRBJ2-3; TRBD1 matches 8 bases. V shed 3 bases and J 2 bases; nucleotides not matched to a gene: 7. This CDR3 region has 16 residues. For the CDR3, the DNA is TGTGCCAGCAGTTTGCCGGGACAGGCTAACACAGATACGCAGTATTTT. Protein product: CASSLPGQANTDTQYF.

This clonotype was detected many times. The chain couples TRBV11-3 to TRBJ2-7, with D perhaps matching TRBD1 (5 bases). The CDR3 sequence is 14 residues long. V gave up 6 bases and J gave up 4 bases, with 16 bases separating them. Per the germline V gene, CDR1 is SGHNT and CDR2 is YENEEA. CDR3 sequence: CASSPSFDRYEQYF. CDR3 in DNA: TGTGCCAGCAGTCCCTCCTTCGACAGATACGAGCAGTACTTC.

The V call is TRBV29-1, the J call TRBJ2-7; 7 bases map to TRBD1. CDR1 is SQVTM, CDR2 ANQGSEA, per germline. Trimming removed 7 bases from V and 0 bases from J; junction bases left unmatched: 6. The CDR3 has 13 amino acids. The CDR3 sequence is CSAEDRFSYEQYF. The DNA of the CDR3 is TGCAGCGCCGAGGACAGGTTCTCCTACGAGCAGTACTTC.